A single sample is the source of the 21 T cell receptor beta chains below, sequenced in a study of blood T cell repertoires in COVID-19. Some clones are missing from TCRdb's copy, which holds only in-frame ones; the method was immunoSEQ multiplex PCR. This table holds some 200,000 clones, roughly nine tenths found once. Sample: peripheral blood. These receptors all come from an older woman with acute or convalescent COVID-19.

The CDR3 bases are TGCGCCAGCAGCCAGGGGTCTAGCGGGAGGGCGGCACAGACCCAGTACTTC. As protein: CASSQGSSGRAAQTQYF. V and J are TRBV4-3 and TRBJ2-5, with 12 positions matching TRBD2. Per the germline V gene, CDR1 is LGHNA and CDR2 is YSLEER. The trim removed 3 bases at V and 6 bases at J, leaving 11 bases unmatched. The CDR3 loop spans 17 amino acids.

V gene TRBV5-1 combines with J gene TRBJ1-1; D gene ambiguous. V was trimmed by 0 bases and J by 4 bases, leaving 7 bases between them. Germline V gene lookup returns CDR1 SGHRS and CDR2 YFSETQ. The CDR3 contains 13 residues. The CDR3: CASSLEVRTEAFF. The CDR3 DNA follows: TGCGCCAGCAGCTTGGAAGTGCGCACTGAAGCTTTCTTT.

This chain links TRBV7-9 with TRBJ1-5; a possible D gene is TRBD1 (5 bases). Germline V CDR1 and CDR2: SEHNR, FQNEAQ (reference sequence). CDR3 size: 13 residues. The V end lost 5 bases, the J end lost 7 bases, and 12 bases lay between the germline ends. DNA of the CDR3: TGTGCCAGCAGCCAAGACAGAACCCAGCCCCAGCATTTT. Its protein is CASSQDRTQPQHF.

The chain joins TRBV5-1 to TRBJ1-3; 7 nucleotides agree with TRBD1. Trimming took 4 bases from V and 2 from J; bases not matched to a gene: 6. In germline, CDR1 is SGHRS, CDR2 YFSETQ. There are 15 residues in the CDR3. CDR3 in amino acids: CASSNTGEPGNTIYF. CDR3 sequence (DNA): TGCGCCAGCAGCAATACAGGGGAGCCTGGAAACACCATATATTTT.

The chain joins TRBV28 to TRBJ1-2, with D unclear. Germline V gene data show CDR1 as MDHEN and CDR2 as SYDVKM. V lost 10 bases to trimming and J lost 7 bases, with 25 bases between them. This CDR3 is built from 15 residues. CDR3 in DNA: TGTGCCACCACAGACCGGGAACCGTCGATTTCTGGCTACACCTTC. It specifies CATTDREPSISGYTF.

The chain joins TRBV5-4 to TRBJ1-1, with 10 bases matching TRBD1. Unmatched junction bases numbered 4, after V lost 6 bases and J lost 5 bases. Per the germline V gene, CDR1 is SGHNT and CDR2 is YYREEE (reference sequence). The length of the CDR3 is 13 residues. The DNA of the CDR3 is TGTGCCAGCACCCCGGACAGGGGGACTGAAGCTTTCTTT. This sequence encodes CASTPDRGTEAFF.

This chain uses TRBV6-2 or TRBV6-3 with TRBJ1-2; no firm D call. Germline V CDR1 and CDR2: MNHEY, SVGEGT. The germline V and J ends were trimmed by 4 bases and 4 bases, with 10 bases remaining between them. The CDR3 totals 13 residues. CDR3 sequence: CASSLGESYGYTF. The CDR3 coding sequence is TGTGCCAGCAGTTTAGGAGAATCCTATGGCTACACCTTC.

The chain has TRBV11-2 and TRBJ2-3, with 12 positions matching TRBD2. Germline CDR1 SGHAT, CDR2 FQNNGV. The CDR3 spans 16 residues. Trimming at V came to 5 bases and at J to 0 bases, leaving 3 bases not matched to a gene. CDR3 in DNA: TGTGCCAGCAGCCTGACTAGCGGGGGAAGCACAGATACGCAGTATTTT. This sequence encodes CASSLTSGGSTDTQYF.

V usage is TRBV2 and J usage is TRBJ2-2; D gene ambiguous. In germline, CDR1 is SNHLY, CDR2 FYNNEI. Trimming cost V 6 bases and J 4 bases, with 9 bases left between them. CDR3 length equals 13 residues. DNA of the CDR3: TGTGCCAGCAGCGTTACAACCACCGGGGAGCTGTTTTTT. Its protein is CASSVTTTGELFF.

V and J are TRBV24-1 and TRBJ2-1, with D tentatively TRBD2 (6 bases). Germline V gene sequence: CDR1 KGHDR, CDR2 SFDVKD. Trimming left V 3 bases short and J 6 bases short, with 11 bases between. This CDR3 region has 14 residues. DNA for the CDR3: TGTGCCACCAGTGATCGCGGCGGGGTCAATGAGCAGTTCTTC. Encoded protein: CATSDRGGVNEQFF.

This chain connects TRBV10-1 to TRBJ2-2, with TRBD1 matching over 7 bases. Trimming at V came to 4 bases and at J to 4 bases, leaving 9 bases not matched to a gene. The CDR3 runs 16 residues. Germline CDR1 reads WNHNN; CDR2 reads SYGVQD (reference sequence). The CDR3 protein is CASSAQRGQPTGELFF. Here the CDR3 DNA reads TGCGCCAGCAGTGCGCAAAGGGGGCAACCCACCGGGGAGCTGTTTTTT.

This clone came up once. V gene TRBV24-1 combines with J gene TRBJ2-5, with TRBD1 matching over 8 bases. CDR3 length: 17 amino acids. The trim removed 2 bases at V and 4 bases at J, leaving 11 bases unmatched. Per germline, CDR1 KGHDR and CDR2 SFDVKD. CDR3 in amino acids: CATSDSGQVFGRETQYF. CDR3 nucleotides: TGTGCCACCAGTGATTCGGGACAGGTATTCGGAAGAGAGACCCAGTACTTC.

This clone was seen a single time. The chain uses TRBV14 and TRBJ2-3; D remains ambiguous. Germline V CDR1 and CDR2: SGHDN, FVKESK. CDR3 length equals 14 residues. Trimming took 4 bases from V and 3 from J, leaving 11 bases between them. CDR3 in amino acids: CASSLKLRTDTQYF. The CDR3 DNA sequence: TGTGCCAGCAGCCTGAAACTACGGACAGATACGCAGTATTTT.

V is TRBV4-2 and J is TRBJ2-1, with 10 bases lining up with TRBD2. The ends lost 1 base at V and 8 bases at J; junction bases unmatched: 8. Germline-derived CDR1 and CDR2 are LGHNA and YNFKEQ. The CDR3 runs to 16 residues. The CDR3 loop reads CASSQVSSGGIDEQFF. In DNA form, the CDR3 reads TGTGCCAGCAGCCAAGTTTCTAGCGGGGGTATCGATGAGCAGTTCTTC.

This chain links TRBV11-2 with TRBJ2-3; 9 nucleotides agree with TRBD2. The germline V gene encodes CDR1 SGHAT and CDR2 FQNNGV. V shed 5 bases and J 0 bases; nucleotides not matched to a gene: 12. This CDR3 has 18 residues. The CDR3 DNA follows: TGTGCCAGCAGCCAACCGGTACTAGCGGGCCGAAGCACAGATACGCAGTATTTT. It codes for CASSQPVLAGRSTDTQYF.

The chain links TRBV9 to TRBJ2-7; TRBD2 matches 7 bases. Germline CDR1 SGDLS, CDR2 YYNGEE. The V gene end was trimmed by 0 bases and the J gene end by 3 bases; junction bases not matched to a gene: 9. The CDR3 is 16 residues long. The CDR3 protein is CASSVGTGTTLYEQYF. The CDR3 DNA follows: TGTGCCAGCAGCGTAGGTACCGGGACTACTCTCTACGAGCAGTACTTC.

The chain joins TRBV5-6 to TRBJ2-1; TRBD2 is a possible D gene (5 bases). CDR3 length: 13 residues. Germline V CDR1 and CDR2: SGHDT, YYEEEE. The V end lost 2 bases, the J end lost 9 bases, and 12 bases lay between the germline ends. CDR3 bases: TGTGCCAGCAGCTTTACCGCCGGGATTGAGCAGTTCTTC. Translation gives CASSFTAGIEQFF. Together with reference TRBV5-6 and TRBJ2-1, the CDR3 gives the full variable domain: DAGVTQSPTHLIKTRGQQVTLRCSPKSGHDTVSWYQQALGQGPQFIFQYYEEEERQRGNFPDRFSGHQFPNYSSELNVNALLLGDSALYLCASSFTAGIEQFFGPGTRLTVL.

This chain uses TRBV6-5 with TRBJ2-7; D call uncertain. V was pared by 6 bases and J by 6 bases, with 15 bases between. CDR3 size: 13 residues. Germline assignment: CDR1 MNHEY and CDR2 SVGAGI. The CDR3 loop is CASRSLGLGEQYF. As DNA, the CDR3 is TGTGCCAGCAGATCTCTAGGCCTAGGCGAGCAGTACTTC.

Regarding this clone: Other DNA sequences in the sample encode the same CDR3. This chain links TRBV10-3 with TRBJ1-2; TRBD1 matches at 8 bases. The germline V gene has CDR1 ENHRY and CDR2 SYGVKD. CDR3 length equals 14 residues. The V and J ends lost 0 bases and 5 bases, in that order; junction bases with no gene match: 2. The CDR3 DNA sequence: TGTGCCATCAGTGAGTCTGGACAGGGATATGGCTACACCTTC. This codes for CAISESGQGYGYTF.

This chain connects TRBV14 to TRBJ2-7; TRBD2 aligns across 8 bases. The CDR3 is 14 amino acids. The ends lost 4 bases at V and 3 bases at J; junction bases unmatched: 5. The V gene's germline CDR1 is SGHDN and CDR2 FVKESK. The CDR3 nucleotides read TGTGCCAGCAGCCTGGGAGCGGGAGTCTACGAGCAGTACTTC. It translates to CASSLGAGVYEQYF.

The rearrangement joins TRBV15 to TRBJ2-1, with D possibly TRBD2 on 6 matching bases. Trimming left V 6 bases short and J 0 bases short, with 12 bases between. The CDR3 is 15 residues long. From germline, CDR1 is LNHNV and CDR2 YYDKDF (reference sequence). The CDR3 is CATRYDGSSYNEQFF. In DNA, the CDR3 is TGTGCCACCAGGTACGACGGGAGCTCCTACAATGAGCAGTTCTTC.